Given below is one T cell receptor (beta chain) in context. Its antigen remains unknown. These data are taken from a study of glioma-infiltrating T cells. General study findings and limits: Gliomas, especially low-grade, showed above-expected tissue-blood divergence; non-neoplastic patients showed below. CDR3 overlap between tissue and blood was very small.

Using RNA template, CDR3s of TCR alpha and beta were amplified with iRepertoire arm-PCR. Tissue mRNA or PBMC total RNA, roughly 100-400 ng, went into one-step reverse transcription and amplification. One entry per CDR3 protein, called by TCRdb with MiXCR from the multiplex PCR reads. The sample has under 200,000 distinct CDR3 sequences, around 40% seen once. The CDR3 is made up of 16 amino acids. Germline CDR1 is SQVTM and CDR2 is ANQGSEA. V lost 3 bases and J lost 2, with 18 bases in between. The chain uses TRBV29-1 and TRBJ2-3, with TRBD1 as a possible D gene (6 bases). The origin of this receptor is a human donor with low-grade glioma or glioblastoma, undergoing nonglioma brain surgery, or in good health (not recorded which). The sample was glioma tissue, nonneoplastic brain tissue, or PBMCs (not recorded which). CDR3: CSVELTGQPSTDTQYF. The CDR3 coding sequence is TGCAGCGTTGAGTTAACAGGGCAACCCTCCACAGATACGCAGTATTTT.